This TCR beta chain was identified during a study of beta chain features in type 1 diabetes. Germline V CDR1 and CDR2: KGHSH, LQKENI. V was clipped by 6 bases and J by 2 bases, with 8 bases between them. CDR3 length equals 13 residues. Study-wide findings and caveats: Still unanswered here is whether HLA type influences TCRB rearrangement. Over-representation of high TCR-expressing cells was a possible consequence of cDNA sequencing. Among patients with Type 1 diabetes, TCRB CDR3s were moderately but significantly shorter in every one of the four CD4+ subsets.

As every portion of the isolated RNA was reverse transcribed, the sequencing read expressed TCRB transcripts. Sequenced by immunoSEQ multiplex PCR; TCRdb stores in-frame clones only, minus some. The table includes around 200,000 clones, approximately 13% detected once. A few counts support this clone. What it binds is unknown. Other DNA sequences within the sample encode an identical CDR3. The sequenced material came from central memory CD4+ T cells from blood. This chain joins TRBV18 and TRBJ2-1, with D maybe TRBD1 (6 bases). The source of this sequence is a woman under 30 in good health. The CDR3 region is CASSGQPYNEQFF. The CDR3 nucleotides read TGTGCCAGCTCGGGACAACCCTACAATGAGCAGTTCTTC. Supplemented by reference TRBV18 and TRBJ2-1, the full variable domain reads NAGVMQNPRHLVRRRGQEARLRCSPMKGHSHVYWYRQLPEEGLKFMVYLQKENIIDESGMPKERFSAEFPKEGPSILRIQQVVRGDSAAYFCASSGQPYNEQFFGPGTRLTVL.